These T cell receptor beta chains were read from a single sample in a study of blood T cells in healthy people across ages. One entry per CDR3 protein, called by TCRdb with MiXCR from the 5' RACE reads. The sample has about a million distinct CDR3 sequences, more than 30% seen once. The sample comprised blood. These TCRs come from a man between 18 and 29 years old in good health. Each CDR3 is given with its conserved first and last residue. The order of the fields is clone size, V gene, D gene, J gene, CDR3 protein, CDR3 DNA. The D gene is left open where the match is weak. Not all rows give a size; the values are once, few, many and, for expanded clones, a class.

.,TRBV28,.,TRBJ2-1,CASSRSVSERVEQFF,TGTGCCAGCAGTCGCTCTGTCTCTGAGAGGGTTGAGCAGTTCTTC
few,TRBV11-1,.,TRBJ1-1,CASSQGQEYTEAFF,TGTGCCAGCAGCCAGGGGCAGGAGTACACTGAAGCTTTCTTT
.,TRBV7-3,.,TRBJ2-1,CASGLKPPFRGGSYNEQFF,TGTGCCAGCGGCTTAAAACCGCCCTTTAGAGGCGGCTCCTACAATGAGCAGTTCTTC
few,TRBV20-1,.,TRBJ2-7,CSAKLGAVDSFSYEQYF,TGCAGTGCTAAGCTTGGGGCGGTAGACAGCTTCTCCTACGAGCAGTACTTC
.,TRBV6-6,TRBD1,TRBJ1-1,CACSQPTGVGTEAFF,TGTGCCTGCAGCCAGCCAACAGGGGTCGGGACTGAAGCTTTCTTT
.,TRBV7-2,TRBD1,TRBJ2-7,CASSPRQGEGEQYF,TGTGCCAGCAGCCCGAGACAGGGGGAAGGCGAGCAGTACTTC
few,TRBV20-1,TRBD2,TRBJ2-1,CSAKKRGSSYNEQFF,TGCAGTGCGAAAAAGCGGGGGAGCTCCTACAATGAGCAGTTCTTC
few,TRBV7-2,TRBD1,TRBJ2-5,CASSLVATGQQETQYF,TGTGCCAGCAGCTTAGTTGCGACAGGGCAGCAAGAGACCCAGTACTTC
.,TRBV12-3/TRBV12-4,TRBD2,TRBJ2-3,CASSSFKGLAGRADTQYF,TGTGCCAGCAGTTCCTTTAAGGGACTAGCGGGAAGAGCAGATACGCAATATTTT
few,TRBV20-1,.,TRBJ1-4,CSARDESGETNEKLFF,TGCAGTGCTAGAGATGAAAGCGGGGAAACTAATGAAAAACTGTTTTTT
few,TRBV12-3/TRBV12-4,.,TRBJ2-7,CASSRKRVYHEQYF,TGTGCCAGCAGTAGAAAGCGAGTTTACCACGAGCAGTACTTC
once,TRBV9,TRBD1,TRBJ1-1,CASSGTGVGAAFF,TGTGCCAGCAGCGGGACAGGGGTGGGGGCAGCTTTCTTT
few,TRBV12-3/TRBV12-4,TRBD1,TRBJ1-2,CASRLGQNYGYTF,TGTGCCAGCAGACTGGGACAGAACTATGGCTACACCTTC
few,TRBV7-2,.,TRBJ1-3,CASSLGRAGNTIYF,TGTGCCAGCAGCTTAGGGCGGGCTGGAAACACCATATATTTT
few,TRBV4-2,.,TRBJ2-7,CASSQVSGQTYEQYF,TGTGCCAGCAGCCAAGTATCTGGACAGACCTACGAGCAGTACTTC
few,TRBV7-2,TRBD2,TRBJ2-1,CASSAGGPVPEQFF,TGTGCCAGCAGCGCGGGGGGGCCTGTTCCTGAGCAGTTCTTC
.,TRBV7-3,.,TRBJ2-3,CASSQTPEAADTQYF,TGTGCCAGCAGCCAAACGCCAGAAGCCGCAGATACGCAGTATTTT
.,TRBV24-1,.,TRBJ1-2,CATSDPGTGSSYTF,TGTGCCACCAGTGATCCCGGGACTGGTAGTAGCTACACCTTC
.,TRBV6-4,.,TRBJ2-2,CASRPGGASGELFF,TGTGCCAGCAGACCTGGGGGGGCCTCGGGGGAGCTGTTTTTT
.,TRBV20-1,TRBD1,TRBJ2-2,CSARAGTAANTGELFF,TGCAGTGCTAGAGCTGGGACAGCCGCGAACACCGGGGAGCTGTTTTTT
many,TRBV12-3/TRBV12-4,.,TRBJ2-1,CASSLGGFNEQFF,TGTGCCAGCAGTTTAGGGGGGTTCAATGAGCAGTTCTTC
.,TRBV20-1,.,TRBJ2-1,CSATAASGYNEQFF,TGCAGTGCGACGGCGGCCAGCGGTTACAATGAGCAGTTCTTC
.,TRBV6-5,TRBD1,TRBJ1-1,CASSYSTGLGTEAFF,TGTGCCAGCAGTTACTCGACAGGGTTAGGAACTGAAGCTTTCTTT
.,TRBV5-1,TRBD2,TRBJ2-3,CASSSSIAGATDTQYF,TGCGCCAGCAGCTCCTCTATAGCGGGGGCCACAGATACGCAGTATTTT
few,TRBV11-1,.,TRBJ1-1,CASSPRHGEAFF,TGTGCCAGCAGCCCACGACACGGGGAAGCTTTCTTT
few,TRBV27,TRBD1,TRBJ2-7,CASRTGFGSYEQYF,TGTGCCAGCAGGACAGGGTTCGGGTCCTACGAGCAGTACTTC
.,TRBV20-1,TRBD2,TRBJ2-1,CSAPPRGDGEQFF,TGCAGTGCCCCACCCCGGGGGGATGGTGAGCAGTTCTTC
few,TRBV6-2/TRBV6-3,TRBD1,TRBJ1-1,CASSNRDRLQNTEAFF,TGTGCCAGCAGTAACCGGGACAGGCTCCAGAACACTGAAGCTTTCTTT
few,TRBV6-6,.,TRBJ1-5,CASSYLDGSNQPQHF,TGTGCCAGCAGTTACCTGGACGGTAGCAATCAGCCCCAGCATTTT
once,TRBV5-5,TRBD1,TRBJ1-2,CASRLRQGSPYGYTF,TGTGCCAGCAGGCTTAGACAGGGGTCCCCCTATGGCTACACCTTC
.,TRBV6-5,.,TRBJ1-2,CASSSYRVANYGYTF,TGTGCCAGCAGTTCCTACAGGGTTGCTAACTATGGCTACACCTTC
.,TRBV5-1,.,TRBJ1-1,CASSLGPSTMNTVAFF,TGCGCCAGCAGCTTGGGCCCCAGTACCATGAACACTGTAGCTTTCTTT
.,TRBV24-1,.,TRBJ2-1,CATSVNEQFF,TGTGCCACCAGTGTAAATGAGCAGTTCTTC
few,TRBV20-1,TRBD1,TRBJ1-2,CSASRTGYRGYTF,TGCAGTGCTAGTCGGACAGGGTATCGTGGCTACACCTTC
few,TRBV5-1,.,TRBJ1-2,CASSLPGTPNYGYTF,TGCGCCAGCAGCTTGCCGGGGACCCCTAACTATGGCTACACCTTC
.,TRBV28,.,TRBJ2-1,CASSLSSVGSYNEQFF,TGTGCCAGCAGTTTAAGTTCAGTCGGCTCCTACAATGAGCAGTTCTTC
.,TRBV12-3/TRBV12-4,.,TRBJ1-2,CASSSAPWTKSNYGYTF,TGTGCCAGCAGTTCCGCGCCGTGGACAAAAAGTAACTATGGCTACACCTTC